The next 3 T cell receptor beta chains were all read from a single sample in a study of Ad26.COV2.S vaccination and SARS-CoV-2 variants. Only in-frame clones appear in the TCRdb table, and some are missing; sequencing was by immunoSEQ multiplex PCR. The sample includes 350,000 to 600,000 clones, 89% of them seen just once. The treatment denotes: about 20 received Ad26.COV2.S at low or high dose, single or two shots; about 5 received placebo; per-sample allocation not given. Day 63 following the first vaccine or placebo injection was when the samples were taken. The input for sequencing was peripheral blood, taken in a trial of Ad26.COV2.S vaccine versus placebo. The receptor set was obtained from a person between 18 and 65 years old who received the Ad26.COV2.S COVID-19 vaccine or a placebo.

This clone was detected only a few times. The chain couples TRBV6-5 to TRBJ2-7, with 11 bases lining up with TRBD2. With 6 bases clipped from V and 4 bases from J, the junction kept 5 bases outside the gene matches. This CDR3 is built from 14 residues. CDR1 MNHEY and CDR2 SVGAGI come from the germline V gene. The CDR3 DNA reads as TGTGCCAGCAGGATAGCGGGAGGGGATTACGAGCAGTACTTC. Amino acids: CASRIAGGDYEQYF.

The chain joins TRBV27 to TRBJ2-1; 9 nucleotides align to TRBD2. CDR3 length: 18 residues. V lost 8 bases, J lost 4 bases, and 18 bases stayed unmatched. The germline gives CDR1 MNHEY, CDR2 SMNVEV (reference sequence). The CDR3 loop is CASSSPPTRTSEYNEQFF. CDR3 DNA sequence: TGTGCCAGCTCCTCCCCCCCAACGAGGACTAGCGAATACAATGAGCAGTTCTTC.

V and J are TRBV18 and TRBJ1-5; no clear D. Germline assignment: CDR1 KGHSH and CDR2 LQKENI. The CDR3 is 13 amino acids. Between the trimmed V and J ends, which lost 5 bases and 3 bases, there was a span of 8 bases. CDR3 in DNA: TGTGCCAGCTCAATGGGGTCCAATCAGCCCCAGCATTTT. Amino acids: CASSMGSNQPQHF.